This TCR beta chain was sequenced for a study of cytomegalovirus exposure and HLA in healthy donors listed by TCRdb under 2017. For the study in its entirety: An earlier analysis of several hundred of the donors reported about 260 Gb of sequence data and around 100 million unique TCR beta sequences obtained from some 170 million T cells. Typing coverage varied by locus: roughly 629-640 donors for A, B, C, DRB1 and DQB1; some 520 for DQA1; more than 600 for DPA1; 450 to 480 for DPB1. The T cell repertoires of 670 or so subjects were profiled by immunosequencing and related to cytomegalovirus serostatus. Approximately 300 gigabases of sequencing data and 91 million or so unique TCR sequences made up an early release that covered under 750 HLA-typed donors. A separate validation cohort of about 110 different subjects was used in addition to the approximately 700-subject first cohort. To study patterns of TCR occurrence, a later analysis re-analyzed previously published TCR beta repertoires from 650 to 750 donors and added high-resolution HLA genotyping. Alongside the repertoire data, information on donor age, sex, ethnicity and CMV serostatus was compiled. In a later genetic analysis, genome-wide SNP genotypes for about three fifths of the roughly 670 donors were used, and that subset was treated as a discovery cohort. The aim of the study was to test whether cataloging public T cell receptors could identify signatures of past pathogen exposure. The study combined high-throughput TCR immunosequencing, statistical association of individual TCRs with disease status, and machine learning to predict cytomegalovirus infection status. Rather than drawing on any new phenotypic data, the later analysis identified candidate immune exposures from TCR beta sequences and the way those sequences occurred across donors. In an earlier analysis of 550 to 700 of the donors, high-throughput TCR beta sequencing was used to judge whether each TCR beta V gene segment behaved as functional or pseudogenic. Every discovery cohort repertoire had been produced on one sequencing platform. Of the 398 genotyped donors, approximately 82% fell in the genetic ancestry cluster associated with self-reported Caucasian donors. Roughly five DR-DQ haplotypes were handled as single units for association and clustering, since linkage in the cohort was strong. HLA typing covered class I and class II loci at four-digit resolution. Among around 400 genotyped donors of the cohort, an average of around 250,000 unique TCR beta nucleotide sequences was sequenced per donor, of which 15% to 20% were non-productive.

To prepare the library, the immunoSEQ multiplex PCR assay was applied. For the multiplex PCR, a mixture combining 60 forward primers for TCR Vbeta segments and 13 reverse primers for TCR Jbeta segments was used. Amplification of the CDR3 region of rearranged TCR beta genes was performed with a multiplex PCR assay on genomic DNA. On the Illumina HiSeq System, the amplified TCR beta libraries were sequenced as 87-base-pair reads. Turning to the authors' computational methods: A later analysis tallied roughly 76 million unique TCR beta chains across the 600 to 700 repertoires, and about 12 million of those chains were shared by two or more donors. A nearest-neighbor algorithm error-corrected the raw reads and collapsed the reads into unique sequences, merging closely related sequences to remove PCR and sequencing errors. CDR3 sequences were aligned to IMGT reference sequences to assign V, D and J gene segments. For a sequence to be retained, a match of at least six nucleotides to both a V gene segment and a J gene segment was required. A rearrangement counted as productive if the CDR3 had no stop codons and remained in frame with V and J, and every other rearrangement counted as non-productive. Following IMGT convention, CDR3 was defined as the stretch from the second conserved V-encoded cysteine to the conserved J-encoded phenylalanine. The earlier analysis of about 640 of the donors excluded any sequence lacking an unambiguous match to a single V gene segment. In an earlier analysis of about 590 of the donors, a V segment was called functional when productive rearrangements were above 56.7%, and segregating when the standard deviation between donors exceeded 5%. A statistical classification framework was built for diagnosing cytomegalovirus status from the catalog of TCR beta chain sequences. In a later analysis, TCR nucleotide sequences were compared against IMGT/GENE-DB human TR gene sequences so that V and J genes could be assigned. In a later analysis, CDR3 sequences and most-parsimonious VDJ recombination scenarios were assigned using the TCRdist pipeline. In a later analysis, each TCR beta chain was defined by its CDR3 amino acid sequence together with its V-gene family, and reads without a unique V-gene family were excluded. As a way to deal with suspected cross-contamination and a sequencing artifact, a later analysis dropped hundreds of nucleotide sequences that were highly shared and had low generation probability. A later analysis calculated a clonal expansion index for each public chain from normalized within-repertoire ranks of inferred template counts. In a later analysis, generation probabilities were computed with a VDJ recombination model fitted to out-of-frame rearrangements, and the resulting probabilities were checked against IGoR. A later analysis scored TCR-TCR, TCR-HLA and TCR-CMV co-occurrence with hypergeometric tests, applying a repertoire-size bias correction to TCR pairs. False discovery rates were estimated in a later analysis by permuting HLA or CMV assignments 20 times. A later analysis grouped co-occurring TCRs with DBSCAN, adding TCRdist sequence similarity when clustering within HLA-allele-positive subsets. For co-occurrence clustering, repertoires with fewer than 30,000 or more than 120,000 public chains were excluded, along with about five repertoires with anomalous nucleotide sharing. TCRdb carries this immuneACCESS record with in-frame sequences only. Its versions omit some clonotypes, under half of them owing to an unresolved V gene in the studies checked, with the rest unexplained. V, J and clone size derive from that table, while D and trimming were established from the DNA sequence. The sample table shows about 150,000 clones, and roughly two thirds are seen once. The top ten constitute 5% to 6.5% of the sample.

The cohort was made up of about 670 healthy bone marrow donors. At the time of sampling, every cohort member was nominally healthy, though immune exposures that went unrecorded were likely present. The donor tested CMV seropositive and was one of the 289 seropositive cohort members. Every donor gave a peripheral blood sample, and the peripheral blood mononuclear cells from that sample were used for TCR beta sequencing. The Qiagen DNeasy Blood Extraction Kit was used to extract genomic DNA from the blood cell samples. Study-wide findings and limitations: Because the 87-base-pair reads could not distinguish some IMGT-functional V segments, including TRBV6-2 and TRBV6-3, those segments were excluded. For the cohort, immune exposure information was limited to CMV serostatus. The classifier was reported to diagnose cytomegalovirus status with high specificity and sensitivity in both the original cohort and the validation cohort. A later analysis associated 17,000 or so TCR beta sequences with specific HLA alleles at a false discovery rate of 0.05. According to a later analysis, most CMV-associated TCR beta chains appeared to be HLA-restricted, and the HLA associations seemed to be driven largely by CMV exposure. In a later analysis, several top co-occurrence clusters were reported to appear linked to parvovirus B19, influenza, CMV and Epstein-Barr virus. According to the authors, the approach could potentially be generalized to other disease states and immunological phenotypes. The presence/absence analyses assumed that sequencing depth was roughly uniform across donors, and that assumption may not be true. About 17 rarely observed V segments, including chromosome 9 orphons, were excluded from the earlier analysis of about 610 of the donors because counts were too low. A later genetic analysis reported fewer N-insertions in productive TCRs among donors in an Asian-associated ancestry cluster than the roughly 720-donor mean. Linkage disequilibrium might explain the correlated functional status among segregating V segments, but an unknown experimental factor could not be ruled out. When HLA alleles, especially DR and DQ, strongly co-occurred, attributing TCR associations to individual alleles was difficult. In a later analysis, TCR association rates were found to vary across HLA loci, with the most associated TCRs seen for DRB1 alleles and the fewest for HLA-C alleles. In an earlier analysis of 587 of the donors, most TCR beta V segments were observed in productive rearrangements about 87% or about 30% of the time, broadly matching IMGT annotations. HLA typing was unavailable for some donors at each locus, so association tests used only the typed subset. Only TCR beta chains were sequenced in this cohort, and the absence of alpha or paired-chain data limited detectable features. In vitro tests confirmed that a few of the cytomegalovirus-associated TCR beta chains recognize cytomegalovirus antigens. A further reported finding was that TCR beta sequences accurately predicted the HLA-A and HLA-B alleles for most subjects in the first cohort. A cluster of highly shared sequence variants was judged likely to be a technical artifact of the sequencing pipeline. In the study, some 180 TCR beta chains were listed as associated with cytomegalovirus. Compared with equally common non-associated chains, HLA-associated TCR beta chains in a later analysis were more clonally expanded and had lower generation probabilities. An association between a missense DCLRE1C variant and V-gene and J-gene trimming of TCR beta chains was found in a later genetic analysis and replicated in an independent cohort. Most TCR sequences were seen in very few donors, while some public TCRs were found in many individuals.

Cut back by 6 bases and 6 bases, the V and J ends lie 18 bases apart. The CDR3 measures 15 amino acids from cysteine to phenylalanine. The CDR3 DNA has 45 bases and is translated from base 1. CDR1 is given as MNHEY and CDR2 as SVGAGI, both from the germline V gene. This clone was seen a few times. This clone's antigen is unknown. No qualities accompany the bases; no much larger clone lies one base away. The clonotype comes from a woman aged 18-29 years in good health and CMV-seropositive. The sample comprised PBMCs. The sequence links TRBV6-5 to TRBJ2-1, and the D gene may be TRBD1, 5 bases matching. The encoded CDR3 is CASRPPQGAINEQFF. The sequenced DNA: TGTGCCAGCAGGCCTCCCCAAGGGGCCATCAATGAGCAGTTCTTC.